The 23 T cell receptor beta chains listed next were all sequenced from one sample in a study of blood T cell repertoires in COVID-19. Sequenced by immunoSEQ multiplex PCR; TCRdb stores in-frame clones only, minus some. The sample lists 150,000 to 200,000 clones; 74% were seen once. Sequencing was carried out using peripheral blood. These receptors were collected from a woman at least 80 years old with acute or convalescent COVID-19.

The chain employs TRBV3-1 (or the pseudogene TRBV3-2) and TRBJ2-1; 9 nucleotides match TRBD2. After removal of 6 bases from V and 11 bases from J, the junction contained 5 bases not matched to a gene. The CDR3 covers 12 residues. Per germline, CDR1 LGHDT and CDR2 YNNKEL (reference sequence). The CDR3 sequence is CASSLSSGKQFF. The CDR3 DNA follows: TGTGCCAGCAGTCTCTCTAGCGGGAAGCAGTTCTTC.

This chain joins TRBV9 and TRBJ2-7; D perhaps matches TRBD1 (6 bases). Germline assignment: CDR1 SGDLS and CDR2 YYNGEE. The V end lost 3 bases, the J end lost 3 bases, and 13 bases lay between the germline ends. The CDR3 is 14 residues long. CDR3 region: CASSAGQSLYEQYF. The CDR3 DNA follows: TGTGCCAGCAGCGCCGGACAGAGCCTCTACGAGCAGTACTTC.

This clone has a handful of counts. The chain is built from TRBV5-6 and TRBJ2-7; D perhaps matches TRBD2 (5 bases). The CDR3 is 13 amino acids. CDR1 SGHDT and CDR2 YYEEEE come from the germline V gene. Trimming left V 4 bases short and J 1 base short, with 9 bases between. In DNA form, the CDR3 reads TGTGCCAGCAGCCCCGGACTGTCCTACGAGCAGTACTTC. Translation: CASSPGLSYEQYF. The full variable domain, in which reference TRBV5-6 and TRBJ2-7 provide the parts outside the CDR3, is DAGVTQSPTHLIKTRGQQVTLRCSPKSGHDTVSWYQQALGQGPQFIFQYYEEEERQRGNFPDRFSGHQFPNYSSELNVNALLLGDSALYLCASSPGLSYEQYFGPGTRLTVT.

This chain connects TRBV7-2 to TRBJ1-6; D is ambiguous. In germline, CDR1 is SGHTA, CDR2 FQGNSA. The CDR3 runs 12 residues. Trimming removed 4 bases from V and 15 bases from J, with 13 bases in between. DNA for the CDR3: TGTGCCAGCAGCTATTCGAGTTATGTCCTCCACTTT. It yields the protein CASSYSSYVLHF.

The chain joins TRBV18 to TRBJ2-3, with 14 positions matching TRBD2. CDR3 length: 17 amino acids. The germline V gene has CDR1 KGHSH and CDR2 LQKENI. Trimming removed 2 bases from V and 4 bases from J; junction bases left unmatched: 5. The CDR3 loop reads CASSPNSGLAGADTQYF. The CDR3 DNA is TGTGCCAGCTCACCAAACTCGGGACTAGCGGGAGCAGATACGCAGTATTTT.

The chain is built from TRBV3-1 (or the pseudogene TRBV3-2) and TRBJ1-2, with TRBD1 matching over 9 bases. The CDR3 covers 15 residues. Germline assignment: CDR1 LGHDT and CDR2 YNNKEL (reference sequence). With 6 bases clipped from V and 4 bases from J, the junction kept 9 bases outside the gene matches. The CDR3: CASRGAGQGAYGYTF. In DNA, the CDR3 is TGTGCCAGCAGGGGTGCGGGACAGGGCGCCTATGGCTACACCTTC.

V usage is TRBV18 and J usage is TRBJ1-5; 9 bases agree with TRBD1. Trimming took 3 bases from V and 1 from J; bases not matched to a gene: 7. Germline-derived CDR1 and CDR2 are KGHSH and LQKENI. The CDR3 consists of 17 residues. DNA for the CDR3: TGTGCCAGCTCACCCCGACCGGGACAGGGAAGCAATCAGCCCCAGCATTTT. This sequence encodes CASSPRPGQGSNQPQHF.

This chain joins TRBV24-1 and TRBJ2-7; tentatively, D is TRBD1 (6 bases). Trimming pared 3 bases from V and 5 bases from J, leaving 13 bases between. Germline CDR1 and CDR2: KGHDR and SFDVKD. This CDR3 has 14 residues. CDR3 sequence: CATSDSQGRNEQYF. The CDR3 nucleotides read TGTGCCACCAGTGATAGCCAGGGGCGCAACGAGCAGTACTTC.

This clone was counted only a few times. This chain joins TRBV5-1 and TRBJ2-1; no firm D call. CDR3 length equals 16 residues. Trimming took off 2 bases at V and 0 bases at J, with 12 bases between the two ends. Germline-derived CDR1 and CDR2 are SGHRS and YFSETQ. CDR3 region: CASSFQAQSSYNEQFF. The DNA for the CDR3 is TGCGCCAGCAGCTTCCAGGCGCAGAGCTCCTACAATGAGCAGTTCTTC. Together with reference TRBV5-1 and TRBJ2-1, the CDR3 gives the full variable domain: KAGVTQTPRYLIKTRGQQVTLSCSPISGHRSVSWYQQTPGQGLQFLFEYFSETQRNKGNFPGRFSGRQFSNSRSEMNVSTLELGDSALYLCASSFQAQSSYNEQFFGPGTRLTVL.

This chain connects TRBV19 to TRBJ1-1, with TRBD1 matching 7 bases. This CDR3 region has 13 residues. Germline V gene lookup returns CDR1 LNHDA and CDR2 SQIVND (reference sequence). V lost 8 bases and J lost 3; bases outside the gene matches: 6. The CDR3 sequence is CASQGQGDTEAFF. The CDR3 DNA follows: TGTGCCAGTCAGGGGCAGGGGGACACTGAAGCTTTCTTT.

Sample share makes this clone medium-sized. V is TRBV6-5 and J is TRBJ1-2, with D maybe TRBD1 (5 bases). The V and J ends lost 10 bases and 6 bases respectively, with 15 bases between them. The CDR3 has 12 amino acids. CDR1 and CDR2 (germline): MNHEY, SVGAGI. The CDR3 DNA reads TGTGCCACTCGCGGGGCGGGCAATGGCTACACCTTC. Amino acids: CATRGAGNGYTF.

This chain connects TRBV7-8 to TRBJ2-5; D is ambiguous. Trimming removed 5 bases at V and 4 bases at J, with 8 bases between. Germline loops: CDR1 SGHVS, CDR2 FQNEAQ. This CDR3 has 12 amino acids. This CDR3 is CASSPVVETQYF. CDR3 bases: TGTGCCAGCAGCCCAGTCGTAGAGACCCAGTACTTC.

The J gene is TRBJ2-1, the V gene TRBV27, with TRBD1 as a possible D gene (6 bases). V was cut by 5 bases and J by 4 bases, with 15 bases left in between. Germline V gene sequence: CDR1 MNHEY, CDR2 SMNVEV (reference sequence). The CDR3 runs to 15 residues. The CDR3 reads CASSKTGYLYNEQFF. The CDR3 DNA is TGTGCCAGCAGTAAGACAGGCTACCTGTACAATGAGCAGTTCTTC.

V and J are TRBV21-1 and TRBJ2-7; the table's D call, TRBD2, has no DNA check behind it. TRBV21-1 is assigned pseudogene status. The CDR3 contains 12 residues. CDR3 in amino acids: CASNSTSDEQYF. CDR3 DNA: TGTGCCAGCAACAGCACTAGCGACGAGCAGTACTTC.

CDR3 DNA: TGTGCCAGCAGCTCGGGAGCCCGAGGCGTTAGTGAGCAGTTCTTC. Encoded protein: CASSSGARGVSEQFF. V and J are TRBV5-4 and TRBJ2-1, with TRBD2 as a possible D gene (6 bases). Germline CDR1 reads SGHNT; CDR2 reads YYREEE (reference sequence). The CDR3 has 15 residues. Deletions cut 3 bases from V and 9 bases from J, with 19 bases between.

The CDR3 DNA follows: TGTGCCACCAGTCGGACAGGGGGCGCGGAGGGCTACACCTTC. Encoded protein: CATSRTGGAEGYTF. The chain couples TRBV24-1 to TRBJ1-2; TRBD1 agrees at 11 bases. Germline trimming cut 6 bases from V and 8 bases from J; bases unmatched to any gene: 7. Germline CDR1 and CDR2: KGHDR and SFDVKD. This CDR3 region has 14 residues.

This clone has a handful of counts. The chain has TRBV11-3 and TRBJ2-3; 14 nucleotides agree with TRBD2. The CDR3 sequence is 19 residues long. From germline, CDR1 is SGHNT and CDR2 YENEEA. After removal of 5 bases from V and 1 base from J, the junction contained 11 bases not matched to a gene. The CDR3, as DNA: TGTGCCAGCAGCCGAGGACTAGCGGGAGGTGGTATCGGCACAGATACGCAGTATTTT. This sequence encodes CASSRGLAGGGIGTDTQYF.

V and J are TRBV10-3 and TRBJ1-2, with 8 bases matching TRBD1. Trimming at V came to 10 bases and at J to 3 bases, leaving 7 bases not matched to a gene. Germline V gene sequence: CDR1 ENHRY, CDR2 SYGVKD. The CDR3 sequence is 13 residues long. CDR3 protein: CATGQGEDYGYTF. In DNA, the CDR3 is TGTGCCACTGGACAGGGTGAGGACTATGGCTACACCTTC.

The chain carries TRBV3-1 (or the pseudogene TRBV3-2) and TRBJ2-1, with D perhaps TRBD2 (7 bases). Trimming shortened V by 4 bases and J by 9 bases, and 16 bases separated the two germline ends. CDR3 length: 14 amino acids. The germline V gene encodes CDR1 LGHDT and CDR2 YNNKEL (reference sequence). CDR3 sequence: CASSPLGGAGEQFF. The CDR3 DNA follows: TGTGCCAGCAGCCCTTTAGGGGGGGCCGGTGAGCAGTTCTTC.

The V gene is TRBV19, the J gene TRBJ2-1, with D tentatively TRBD1 (6 bases). Trimming took 10 bases from V and 7 from J, leaving 20 bases between them. This CDR3 comprises 14 residues. Germline V CDR1 and CDR2: LNHDA, SQIVND (reference sequence). CDR3 DNA: TGTGCCACCAAAACTCCAGGGGAACGGAATGAGCAGTTCTTC. Translated: CATKTPGERNEQFF.

In its sample, this clone is medium-sized. Other DNA sequences in this specimen translate into the identical CDR3. The chain is built from TRBV4-1 and TRBJ1-1; maybe TRBD1 (6 bases). CDR1 MGHRA and CDR2 YSYEKL come from the germline V gene. The CDR3 consists of 12 residues. Trimming cost V 3 bases and J 7 bases, with 9 bases left between them. CDR3 in DNA: TGCGCCAGCAGCCAGGGGGCAGATGAAGCTTTCTTT. Its translation is CASSQGADEAFF.

The chain joins TRBV6-6 to TRBJ1-4, with D tentatively TRBD1 (6 bases). CDR1 and CDR2 from the germline V gene are MNHNY and SVGAGI (reference sequence). The CDR3 contains 15 residues. The V end lost 4 bases, the J end lost 3 bases, and 12 bases lay between the germline ends. CDR3 coding DNA: TGTGCCAGCAGTTTCGGGGGGCCGGCTAATGAAAAACTGTTTTTT. Amino acids: CASSFGGPANEKLFF.

This clone has only a few counts. This sequence joins TRBV2 and TRBJ2-3; D might be TRBD1 (7 bases). In germline, CDR1 is SNHLY, CDR2 FYNNEI. This CDR3 region has 14 residues. V lost 8 bases and J 7 bases, leaving 19 bases between the germline ends. The CDR3 DNA sequence: TGTGCCAGCTTTTGGGGGGAGAGGGGGCATACGCAGTATTTT. Protein product: CASFWGERGHTQYF.